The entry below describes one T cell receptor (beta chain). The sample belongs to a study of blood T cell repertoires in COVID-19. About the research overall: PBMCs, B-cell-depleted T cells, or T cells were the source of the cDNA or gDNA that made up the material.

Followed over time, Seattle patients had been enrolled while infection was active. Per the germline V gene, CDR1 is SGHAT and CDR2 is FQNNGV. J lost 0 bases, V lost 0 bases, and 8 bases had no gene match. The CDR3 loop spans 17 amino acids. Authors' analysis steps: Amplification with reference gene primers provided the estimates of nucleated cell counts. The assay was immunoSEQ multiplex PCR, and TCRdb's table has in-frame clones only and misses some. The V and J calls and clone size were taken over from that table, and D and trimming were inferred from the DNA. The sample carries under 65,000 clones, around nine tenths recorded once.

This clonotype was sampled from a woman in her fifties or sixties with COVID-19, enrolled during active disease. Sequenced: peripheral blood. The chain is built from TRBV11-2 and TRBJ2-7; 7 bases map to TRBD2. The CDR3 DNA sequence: TGTGCCAGCAGCTTAGATTATGGGCGGGAGTACTCCTACGAGCAGTACTTC. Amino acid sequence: CASSLDYGREYSYEQYF.